The T cell receptor (beta chain) described here comes from a study of Ad26.COV2.S vaccination and SARS-CoV-2 variants. Treatment given: 19 received Ad26.COV2.S at low or high dose, single or two shots; about 5 received placebo; per-sample allocation not given. It was on day 63 after the first vaccine or placebo injection that samples were taken. The germline V gene has CDR1 SGHDT and CDR2 YYEEEE. Trimming removed 5 bases from V and 7 bases from J, with 12 bases in between. This CDR3 is 12 amino acids long. Produced via immunoSEQ multiplex PCR; TCRdb's table is partial and in-frame only. The repertoire holds over 300,000 clones, with roughly four fifths as singletons.

Sequencing was performed on peripheral blood, taken in a trial of Ad26.COV2.S vaccine versus placebo. The clonotype originates from a person between 18 and 59 years old who received the Ad26.COV2.S COVID-19 vaccine or a placebo. The gene calls are TRBV5-6 and TRBJ1-2; D call uncertain. CDR3 sequence: CASSLLGGGYTF. CDR3 DNA: TGTGCCAGCAGTCTCCTCGGTGGTGGCTACACCTTC.